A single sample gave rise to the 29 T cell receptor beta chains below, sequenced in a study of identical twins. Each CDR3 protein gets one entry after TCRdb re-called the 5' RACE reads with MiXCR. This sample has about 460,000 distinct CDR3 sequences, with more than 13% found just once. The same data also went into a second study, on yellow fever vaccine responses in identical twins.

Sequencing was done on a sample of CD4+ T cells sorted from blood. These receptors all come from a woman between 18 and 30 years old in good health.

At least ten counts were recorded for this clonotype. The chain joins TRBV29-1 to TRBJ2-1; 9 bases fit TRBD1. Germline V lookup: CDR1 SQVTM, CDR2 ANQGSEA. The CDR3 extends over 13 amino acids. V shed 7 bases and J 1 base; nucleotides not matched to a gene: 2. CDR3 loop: CSGTGDSYNEQFF. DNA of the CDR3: TGCAGCGGGACAGGGGATTCCTACAATGAGCAGTTCTTC.

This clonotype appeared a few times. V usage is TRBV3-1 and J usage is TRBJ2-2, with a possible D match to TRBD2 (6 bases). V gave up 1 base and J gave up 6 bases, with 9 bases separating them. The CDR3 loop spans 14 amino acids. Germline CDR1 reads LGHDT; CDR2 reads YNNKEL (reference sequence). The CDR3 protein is CASSQVGGAGELFF. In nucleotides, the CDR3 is TGTGCCAGCAGCCAAGTGGGGGGAGCCGGGGAGCTGTTTTTT.

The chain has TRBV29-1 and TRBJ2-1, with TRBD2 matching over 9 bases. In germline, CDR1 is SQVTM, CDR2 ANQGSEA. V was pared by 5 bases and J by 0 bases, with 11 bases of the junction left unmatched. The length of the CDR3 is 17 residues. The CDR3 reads CSVLDTSGWSSYNEQFF. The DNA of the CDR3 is TGCAGCGTTCTTGACACTAGCGGGTGGAGCTCCTACAATGAGCAGTTCTTC.

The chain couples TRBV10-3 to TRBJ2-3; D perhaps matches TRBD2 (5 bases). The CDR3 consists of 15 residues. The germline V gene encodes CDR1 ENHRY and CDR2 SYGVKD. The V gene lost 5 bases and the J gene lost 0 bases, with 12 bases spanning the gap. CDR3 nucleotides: TGTGCCATCAGTCCGGGGAGATCTAGCACAGATACGCAGTATTTT. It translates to CAISPGRSSTDTQYF.

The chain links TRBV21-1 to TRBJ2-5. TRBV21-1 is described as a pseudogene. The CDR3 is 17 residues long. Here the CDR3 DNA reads TGTGCCAGCAGCAAAGCGCTTTACGGCGGATTTAAAGAGACCCAGTACTTC. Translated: CASSKALYGGFKETQYF.

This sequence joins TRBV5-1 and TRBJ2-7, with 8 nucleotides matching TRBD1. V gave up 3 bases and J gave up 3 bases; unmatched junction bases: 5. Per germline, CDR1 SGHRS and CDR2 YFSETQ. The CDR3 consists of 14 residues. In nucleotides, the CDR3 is TGCGCCAGCAGCTCGGGACAGGTTCACTACGAGCAGTACTTC. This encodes CASSSGQVHYEQYF.

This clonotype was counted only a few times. CDR3 protein: CSARENSLIQETQYF. CDR3 sequence (DNA): TGCAGTGCTAGAGAGAACAGCCTGATCCAAGAGACCCAGTACTTC. The chain is built from TRBV20-1 and TRBJ2-5; D is uncertain. The CDR3 runs 15 residues. Germline CDR1 and CDR2: DFQATT and SNEGSKA (reference sequence). V lost 0 bases and J 1 base, leaving 12 bases between the germline ends.

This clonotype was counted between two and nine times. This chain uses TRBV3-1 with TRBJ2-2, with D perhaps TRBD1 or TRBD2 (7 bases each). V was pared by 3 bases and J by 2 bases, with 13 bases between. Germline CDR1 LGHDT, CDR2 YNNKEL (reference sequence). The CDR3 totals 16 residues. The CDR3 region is CASSQRQGLNTGELFF. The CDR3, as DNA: TGTGCCAGCAGCCAGAGACAGGGACTAAACACCGGGGAGCTGTTTTTT.

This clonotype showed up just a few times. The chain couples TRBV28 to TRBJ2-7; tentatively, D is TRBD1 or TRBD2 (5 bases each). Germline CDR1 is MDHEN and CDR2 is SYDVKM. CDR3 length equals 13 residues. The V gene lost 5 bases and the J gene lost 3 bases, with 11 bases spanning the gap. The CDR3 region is CASSRDRNYEQYF. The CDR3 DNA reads TGTGCCAGCAGTCGGGACCGAAACTACGAGCAGTACTTC.

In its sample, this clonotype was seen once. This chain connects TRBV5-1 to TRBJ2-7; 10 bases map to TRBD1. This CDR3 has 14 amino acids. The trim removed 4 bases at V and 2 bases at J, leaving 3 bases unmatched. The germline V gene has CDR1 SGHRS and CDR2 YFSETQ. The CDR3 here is CASSDGQGAYEQYF. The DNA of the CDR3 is TGCGCCAGCAGCGATGGACAGGGGGCCTACGAGCAGTACTTC.

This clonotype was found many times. The CDR3 sequence: CASSPRRKETQYF. The DNA of the CDR3 is TGTGCCAGCAGTCCCCGACGGAAAGAGACCCAGTACTTC. The chain is built from TRBV27 and TRBJ2-5, with no clear D. This CDR3 has 13 residues. Looked up from germline, CDR1 is MNHEY and CDR2 is SMNVEV (reference sequence). V was pared by 5 bases and J by 3 bases, with 10 bases between.

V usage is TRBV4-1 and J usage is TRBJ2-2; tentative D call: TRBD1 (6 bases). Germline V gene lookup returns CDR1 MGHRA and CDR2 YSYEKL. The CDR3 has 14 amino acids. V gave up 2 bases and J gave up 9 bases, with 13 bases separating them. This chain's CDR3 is CASSQLGQPRELFF. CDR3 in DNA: TGCGCCAGCAGCCAACTTGGACAGCCTCGGGAGCTGTTTTTT.

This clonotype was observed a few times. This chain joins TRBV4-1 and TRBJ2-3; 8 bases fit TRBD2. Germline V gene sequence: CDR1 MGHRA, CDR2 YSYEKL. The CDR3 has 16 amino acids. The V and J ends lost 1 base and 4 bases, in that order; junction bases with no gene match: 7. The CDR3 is CASSQVALAGSDTQYF. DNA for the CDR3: TGCGCCAGCAGCCAAGTGGCCCTAGCGGGTTCAGATACGCAGTATTTT.

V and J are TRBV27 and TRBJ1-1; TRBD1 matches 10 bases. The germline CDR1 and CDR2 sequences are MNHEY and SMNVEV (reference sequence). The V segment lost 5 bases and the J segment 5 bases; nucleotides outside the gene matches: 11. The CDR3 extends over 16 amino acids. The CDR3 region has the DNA TGTGCCAGCAGTCCCCGAACCGGGACAGGGGTTACTGAAGCTTTCTTT. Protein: CASSPRTGTGVTEAFF.

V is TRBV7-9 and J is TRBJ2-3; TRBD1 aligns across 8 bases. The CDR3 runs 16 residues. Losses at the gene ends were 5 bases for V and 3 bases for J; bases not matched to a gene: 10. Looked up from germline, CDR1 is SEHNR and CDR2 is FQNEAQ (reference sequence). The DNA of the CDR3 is TGTGCCAGCAGCCGCCGGACAGGGTTGCCGACAGATACGCAGTATTTT. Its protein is CASSRRTGLPTDTQYF. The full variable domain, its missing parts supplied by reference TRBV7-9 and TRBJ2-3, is DTGVSQNPRHKITKRGQNVTFRCDPISEHNRLYWYRQTLGQGPEFLTYFQNEAQLEKSRLLSDRFSAERPKGSFSTLEIQRTEQGDSAMYLCASSRRTGLPTDTQYFGPGTRLTVL.

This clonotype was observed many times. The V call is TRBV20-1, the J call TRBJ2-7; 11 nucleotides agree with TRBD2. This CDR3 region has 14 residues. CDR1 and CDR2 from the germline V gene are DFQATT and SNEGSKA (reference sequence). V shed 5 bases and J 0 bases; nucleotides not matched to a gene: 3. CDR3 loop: CSAGTSGASYEQYF. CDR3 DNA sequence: TGCAGTGCTGGGACTAGCGGTGCCTCCTACGAGCAGTACTTC.

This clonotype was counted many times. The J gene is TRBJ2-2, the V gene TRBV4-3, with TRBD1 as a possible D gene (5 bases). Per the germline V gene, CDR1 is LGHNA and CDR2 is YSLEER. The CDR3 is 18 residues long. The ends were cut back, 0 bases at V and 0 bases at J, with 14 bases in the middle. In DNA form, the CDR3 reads TGCGCCAGCAGCCAAGATCCGGCAGGGTCCGCGAACACCGGGGAGCTGTTTTTT. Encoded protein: CASSQDPAGSANTGELFF.

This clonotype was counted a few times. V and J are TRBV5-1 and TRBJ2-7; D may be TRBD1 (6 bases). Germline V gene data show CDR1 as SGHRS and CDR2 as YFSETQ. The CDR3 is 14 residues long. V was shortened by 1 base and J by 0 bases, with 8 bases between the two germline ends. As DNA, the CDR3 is TGCGCCAGCAGCTTGTACAGGGACTCCTACGAGCAGTACTTC. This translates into CASSLYRDSYEQYF.

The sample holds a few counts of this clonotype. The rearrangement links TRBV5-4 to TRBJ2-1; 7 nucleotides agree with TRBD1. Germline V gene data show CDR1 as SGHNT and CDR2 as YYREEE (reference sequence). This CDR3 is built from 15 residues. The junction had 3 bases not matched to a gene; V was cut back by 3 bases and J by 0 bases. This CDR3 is CASSWTGSSYNEQFF. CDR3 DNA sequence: TGTGCCAGCAGCTGGACAGGCAGCTCCTACAATGAGCAGTTCTTC.

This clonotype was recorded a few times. The CDR3 here is CASSPVRVSGRTGELFF. DNA for the CDR3: TGTGCCAGTAGCCCGGTTAGAGTCTCGGGGCGCACCGGGGAGCTGTTTTTT. The chain joins TRBV19 to TRBJ2-2; either TRBD1 or TRBD2 may fit D (5 bases each). V was cut by 6 bases and J by 4 bases, with 21 bases left in between. Germline assignment: CDR1 LNHDA and CDR2 SQIVND (reference sequence). The length of the CDR3 is 17 residues.

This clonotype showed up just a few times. CDR3 in DNA: TGCAGTGCTAGAGCCCGAGGGAGAGGCTACGAGCAGTACTTC. Translating it yields CSARARGRGYEQYF. This chain links TRBV20-1 with TRBJ2-7; tentatively, D is TRBD2 (5 bases). CDR1 and CDR2 from the germline V gene are DFQATT and SNEGSKA (reference sequence). V gave up 1 base and J gave up 3 bases, with 13 bases separating them. The CDR3 totals 14 residues.

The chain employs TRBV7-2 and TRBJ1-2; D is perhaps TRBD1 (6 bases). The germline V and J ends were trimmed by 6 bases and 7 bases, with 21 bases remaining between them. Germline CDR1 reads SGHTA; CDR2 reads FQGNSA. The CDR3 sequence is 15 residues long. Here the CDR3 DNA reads TGTGCCAGCAGTCTATCCAACAGGGCAGAAGGTGGCTACACCTTC. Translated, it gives CASSLSNRAEGGYTF.

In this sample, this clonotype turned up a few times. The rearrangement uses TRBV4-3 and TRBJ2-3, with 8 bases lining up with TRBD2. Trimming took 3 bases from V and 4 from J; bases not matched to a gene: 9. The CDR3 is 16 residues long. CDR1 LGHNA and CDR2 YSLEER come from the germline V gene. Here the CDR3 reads CASSHQGAGDADTQYF. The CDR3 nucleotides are TGCGCCAGCAGCCACCAGGGAGCGGGAGACGCAGATACGCAGTATTTT.

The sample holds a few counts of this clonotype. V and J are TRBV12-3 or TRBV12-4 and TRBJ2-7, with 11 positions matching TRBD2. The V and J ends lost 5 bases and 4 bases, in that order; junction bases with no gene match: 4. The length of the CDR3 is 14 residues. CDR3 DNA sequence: TGTGCCAGCAGTCAGAGGACTAGCGGGTACGAGCAGTACTTC. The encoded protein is CASSQRTSGYEQYF.

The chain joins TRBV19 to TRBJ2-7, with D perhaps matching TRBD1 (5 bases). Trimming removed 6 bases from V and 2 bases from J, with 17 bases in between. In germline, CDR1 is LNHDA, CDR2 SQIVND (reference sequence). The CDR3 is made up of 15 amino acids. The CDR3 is CASRFKWIGAYEQYF. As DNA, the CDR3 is TGTGCCAGTAGATTTAAATGGATAGGGGCCTACGAGCAGTACTTC.

The CDR3 spells CASSQELGTDYYGYTF. The CDR3 DNA follows: TGTGCCAGCAGCCAAGAACTCGGGACAGATTACTATGGCTACACCTTC. The chain joins TRBV14 to TRBJ1-2; 7 nucleotides match TRBD1. Trimming removed 0 bases from V and 3 bases from J; junction bases left unmatched: 7. CDR3 length equals 16 residues. Germline V lookup: CDR1 SGHDN, CDR2 FVKESK.

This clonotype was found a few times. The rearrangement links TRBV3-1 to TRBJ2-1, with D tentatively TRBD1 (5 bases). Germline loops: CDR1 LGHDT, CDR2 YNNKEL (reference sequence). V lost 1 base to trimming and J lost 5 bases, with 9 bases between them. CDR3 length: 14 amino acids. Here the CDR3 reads CASSQALRDNEQFF. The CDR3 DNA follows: TGTGCCAGCAGCCAAGCCCTCAGGGACAATGAGCAGTTCTTC.

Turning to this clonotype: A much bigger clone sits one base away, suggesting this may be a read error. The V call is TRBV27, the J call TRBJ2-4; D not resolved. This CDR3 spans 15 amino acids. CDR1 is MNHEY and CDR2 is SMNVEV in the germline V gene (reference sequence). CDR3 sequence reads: CASILGSLAKNIQYF. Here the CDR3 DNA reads TGTGCCAGCATTTTAGGATCTCTAGCCAAAAACATTCAGTACTTC.

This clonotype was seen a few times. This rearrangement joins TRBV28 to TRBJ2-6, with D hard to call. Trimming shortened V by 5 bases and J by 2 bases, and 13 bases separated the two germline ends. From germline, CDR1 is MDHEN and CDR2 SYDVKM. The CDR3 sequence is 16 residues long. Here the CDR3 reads CASSLLRRTGANVLTF. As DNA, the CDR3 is TGTGCCAGCAGTCTCCTCCGACGAACTGGGGCCAACGTCCTGACTTTC.